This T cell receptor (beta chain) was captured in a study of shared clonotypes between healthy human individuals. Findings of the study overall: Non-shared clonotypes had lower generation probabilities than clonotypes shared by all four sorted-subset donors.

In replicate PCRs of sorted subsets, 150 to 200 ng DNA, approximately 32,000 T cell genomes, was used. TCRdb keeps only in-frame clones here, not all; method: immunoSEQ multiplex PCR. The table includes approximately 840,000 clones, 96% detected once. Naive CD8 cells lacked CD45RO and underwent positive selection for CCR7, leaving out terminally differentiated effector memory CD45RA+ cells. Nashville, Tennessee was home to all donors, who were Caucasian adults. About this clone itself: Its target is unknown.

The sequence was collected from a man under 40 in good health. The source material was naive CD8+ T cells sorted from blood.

The CDR3 protein is CASSPTGRTEAFF. The CDR3, as DNA: TGTGCCAGCAGCCCGACAGGGAGGACTGAAGCTTTCTTT. The rearrangement joins TRBV7-9 to TRBJ1-1, with TRBD1 matching over 7 bases. This CDR3 contains 13 residues. Germline assignment: CDR1 SEHNR and CDR2 FQNEAQ (reference sequence). V trimming: 5 bases; J trimming: 5 bases; junction bases outside the gene matches: 5.